This T cell receptor (beta chain) was documented in a study of molecular identifiers for immune sequencing clone quantification. There are 14 residues in the CDR3. Germline loops: CDR1 SGHTA, CDR2 FQGNSA. V was cut by 5 bases and J by 3 bases, with 11 bases left in between. Remarks on this clonotype: Its antigen is not known. A much larger clone sits a single nucleotide away, making a read error possible.

Notes on the study in general: Identical TCR molecules sharing a barcode could underestimate highly expanded clone sizes.

TCRdb re-analysed the PCR reads in MiXCR, keeping a single row per CDR3 protein. The sample consists of some 100,000 distinct CDR3 sequences, around a third of them appearing once. V usage is TRBV7-2 and J usage is TRBJ2-1, with D uncertain. This clonotype was sampled from a human donor in good health. Some libraries in this study had Jurkat cell RNA spiked in. Sequences were obtained from naive CD8+ T cells from blood, with Jurkat cell RNA spiked in. Documented subset: FACS-sorted CD8+CD4-CCR7+CD45RA+ naive T cells. This chain's CDR3 is CASSPPDIYNEQFF. The CDR3 DNA sequence: TGTGCCAGCAGCCCCCCCGACATCTACAATGAGCAGTTCTTC.